This T cell receptor (beta chain) was found in a study of regulatory T cells in long-lasting Graves disease. Regarding the study as a whole: It was in persistent disease that TRBV28, TRBJ1-2 and TRBJ2-5 were favored. Shared public clonotypes totalled around 2,900 in persistent patients, compared with roughly 970 in new patients.

This clonotype was detected a few times. Its antigen is currently unknown. The V end lost 6 bases, the J end lost 0 bases, and 11 bases lay between the germline ends. Germline V gene data show CDR1 as MNHNS and CDR2 as SASEGT. This CDR3 has 14 residues. TCR beta libraries were built with iRepertoire HTBI primers and Arm-PCR of CDR3 regions. From the multiplex PCR reads, TCRdb called clonotypes with MiXCR, one entry per CDR3 protein. The sample has about 660,000 distinct CDR3 sequences, 25% to 35% seen once. As to time point: persistent/refractory GD, antithyroid drugs over 5 years with positive TRAb. Scientists built the TCR library using RNA that was extracted from PBMCs.

The source of this sequence is a female donor with Graves disease. The sequenced sample was peripheral blood mononuclear cells (PBMCs), obtained when the disease was refractory, from a patient treated with antithyroid drugs. The chain couples TRBV6-1 to TRBJ1-1; D unresolved. CDR3 coding DNA: TGTGCCAGCAGCCCGGGGTTAGTGAACACTGAAGCTTTCTTT. It codes for CASSPGLVNTEAFF.